This T cell receptor (beta chain) was captured by sequencing in a study of T-cell memory formation after mild COVID-19. With regard to this clonotype: Its antigen remains unknown.

CDR3 length: 15 residues. Trimming cost V 2 bases and J 3 bases, with 14 bases left between them. Germline V CDR1 and CDR2: LNHDA, SQIVND (reference sequence). MiXCR was run by TCRdb on the 5' RACE reads, yielding one entry per CDR3 protein. Of tens of thousands of distinct CDR3 sequences listed, approximately 15% were seen once; the top ten hold 31%. Regarding the study as a whole: Later expanders leaned CD4+, whereas clones that contracted between day 15 and 85 were balanced CD4/CD8. Among clones peaking at day 37 in the second wave, SARS-CoV-2 specificity remained unconfirmed. The study found contracting CD4+ clones mainly in CM and EM and contracting CD8+ clones in EMRA.

This sequence originates from an adult woman who had mild COVID-19 (a few samples of this study predate the infection). Cell type and time point are not known. The sequencing input was PBMCs or a T cell subset sorted from them (not recorded which). The rearrangement uses TRBV19 and TRBJ2-7; D is possibly TRBD1 (6 bases). CDR3 amino acids: CASSISDSYLYEQYF. CDR3 DNA sequence: TGTGCCAGTAGTATATCGGACAGCTATCTCTACGAGCAGTACTTC. The whole variable domain, filled in from reference TRBV19 and TRBJ2-7, reads DGGITQSPKYLFRKEGQNVTLSCEQNLNHDAMYWYRQDPGQGLRLIYYSQIVNDFQKGDIAEGYSVSREKKESFPLTVTSAQKNPTAFYLCASSISDSYLYEQYFGPGTRLTVT.